Listed below are T cell receptor beta chains from one sample, sequenced in a study of cytomegalovirus exposure and HLA in healthy donors. Using immunoSEQ multiplex PCR, the repertoire was profiled, and TCRdb retains in-frame clones only, with some absent. The sample lists over 75,000 clones; 78% were seen once. Sequencing input: PBMCs. The receptor source for this set is an older woman in good health and CMV-seronegative. The CDR3 runs from the conserved cysteine through the conserved F or W. Some rows mark clone size as missing; the rest say once, few, many or name a class of expanded clone.

CASSLRTSAGGELFF | TRBV5-4 | few | TRBJ2-2
CASSSDRVEKLFF | TRBV5-8 | few | TRBJ1-4
CASSADRANTGELFF | TRBV2 | NA | TRBJ2-2
CASSAAGTATGELFF | TRBV9 | few | TRBJ2-2
CASRQQGPAEAFF | TRBV6-5 | NA | TRBJ1-1
CASSQDLAYGYTF | TRBV4-3 | once | TRBJ1-2
CASSSQPTGETQYF | TRBV2 | NA | TRBJ2-5
CATSRVLGGTEAFF | TRBV15 | once | TRBJ1-1
CATSSSGTGEAQYF | TRBV15 | NA | TRBJ2-5
CSAEGTAQGPYNEQFF | TRBV29-1 | NA | TRBJ2-1
CASSVGLAGETQYF | TRBV6-5 | NA | TRBJ2-5
CASRDRRGKETQYF | TRBV25-1 | NA | TRBJ2-5
CASMGELGNTIYF | TRBV7-6 | few | TRBJ1-3
CASSQERDYEQYF | TRBV4-1 | NA | TRBJ2-7
CASSVRVAGANVLTF | TRBV9 | NA | TRBJ2-6
CASSSQGVYGELFF | TRBV5-6 | NA | TRBJ2-2
CASSNGHLPKYEQYF | TRBV21-1 | NA | TRBJ2-7
CASSGDRYEQYF | TRBV25-1 | NA | TRBJ2-7
CASQEGGYNEQFF | TRBV6-5 | NA | TRBJ2-1
CASSPSQSPPDTQYF | TRBV18 | NA | TRBJ2-3
CASSLGSPPSRGYTF | TRBV18 | NA | TRBJ1-2
CASSLQGWASYGYTF | TRBV28 | NA | TRBJ1-2
CSGTLGHRKGYTF | TRBV29-1 | NA | TRBJ1-2
CASSLPLAVYEQYF | TRBV27 | NA | NA
CATSSPVGGGETQYF | TRBV15 | NA | TRBJ2-5
CASSTGTVLYEQYF | TRBV5-1 | NA | TRBJ2-7
CAISESSVRASSMYF | TRBV10-3 | NA | TRBJ2-7
CASSQTVNTEAFF | TRBV7-9 | NA | TRBJ1-1
CAIKGTATEAFF | TRBV10-3 | few | TRBJ1-1
CAWGQGIYQPQHF | TRBV30 | NA | TRBJ1-5
CASSVWTSGSYNEQFF | TRBV9 | NA | TRBJ2-1
CASGAGVNTEAFF | TRBV6-5 | NA | TRBJ1-1
CASSPGLASNYEQYF | TRBV13 | NA | TRBJ2-7
CASSGTGPGAQYF | TRBV19 | few | TRBJ2-5
CASSYTGGLYETQYF | TRBV6-6 | few | TRBJ2-5
CASSPRSGDSYEQYF | TRBV5-4 | NA | TRBJ2-7
CASSIRQGDLNTEAFF | TRBV11-2 | NA | TRBJ1-1
CASSFGLRSTNEKLFF | TRBV7-9 | NA | TRBJ1-4
CASSQYCSAQHF | TRBV23-1 | NA | TRBJ1-5
CASSPNSANTGELFF | TRBV5-1 | NA | TRBJ2-2
CASTHTSSSSYNEQFF | TRBV9 | NA | TRBJ2-1
CASSPRGRGRYEQYF | TRBV7-9 | NA | TRBJ2-7
CASSSGSSYEQYF | TRBV7-9 | NA | TRBJ2-7
CASRWTEASNVNYGYTF | TRBV28 | NA | TRBJ1-2
CASNSSEYGYTF | TRBV10-2 | few | TRBJ1-2
CASGQANYGYTF | TRBV30 | NA | TRBJ1-2
CASMQGGYGYTF | TRBV19 | NA | TRBJ1-2
CASSQDARGAIYGYTF | TRBV4-3 | NA | TRBJ1-2
CASSPDRAGQPQHF | TRBV18 | NA | TRBJ1-5
CAWGQTAYGYAF | TRBV30 | NA | TRBJ1-2
CASSRRAGAQETQYF | TRBV4-3 | NA | TRBJ2-5
CASRSGRGDTQYF | TRBV6-5 | NA | TRBJ2-3
CASASRLAADTQYF | TRBV5-4 | NA | TRBJ2-3
CASSRDRAIATNEKLFF | TRBV5-1 | NA | TRBJ1-4
CASSLVFGTDQGSYRLFF | TRBV5-1 | NA | TRBJ2-1